Described below is a single TCR beta chain sequence and its context. The CDR3 sequence is 13 residues long. V was trimmed by 5 bases and J by 5 bases, leaving 12 bases between them. Germline V gene sequence: CDR1 SEHNR, CDR2 FQNEAQ (reference sequence). The data were obtained in a study of PD-L1 blockade in urothelial cancer. Study details: Patients had undergone 0 to 3 prior chemotherapy regimens. Blood analysis took place 3 weeks (second dose) and 6 weeks after treatment start.

This table comes from immunoSEQ multiplex PCR, and its TCRdb copy is limited to in-frame clones, with some not included. The sample lists more than 50,000 clones, approximately 80% occurring once. The starting material was PBMCs, obtained around atezolizumab (anti-PD-L1) treatment. The chain uses TRBV7-9 and TRBJ1-2, with D perhaps matching TRBD1 (5 bases). This TCR was sampled from a man in his sixties or seventies with urothelial cancer. The CDR3 here is CASSPAGLYGYTF. The CDR3 DNA is TGTGCCAGCAGCCCGGCGGGGCTTTATGGCTACACCTTC.